A single T cell receptor beta chain is shown here with its context. Its antigen is currently unknown. The data belong to a study of T cell repertoires in cytomegalovirus infection. TCRdb ran MiXCR on the reads and lists one entry per CDR3 protein. The sample yields more than 110,000 distinct CDR3 sequences, about 32% seen once. Looked up from germline, CDR1 is SGHVS and CDR2 is FNYEAQ. The CDR3 has 16 amino acids. V shed 3 bases, J shed 6 bases, and the junction held 10 bases outside the gene matches. This receptor was identified in a human donor in good health (CMV status not recorded). Some clones in this sample may be carry-over from other donors' samples. The material was CD8+ T cells from cultured PBMCs, obtained from culture after CMV antigen stimulation. This chain joins TRBV7-6 and TRBJ2-7; 11 positions match TRBD1. The CDR3 region is CASSLAGGQGGSEQYF. CDR3 DNA sequence: TGTGCCAGCAGCTTGGCGGGGGGACAGGGGGGTTCCGAGCAGTACTTC.